Presented here are 20 T cell receptor beta chains from one specimen sequenced in a study of blood T cell repertoires in COVID-19. The protocol was immunoSEQ multiplex PCR, while the TCRdb copy is restricted to in-frame clones and leaves out a portion. The table includes approximately 350,000 clones, about 90% detected once. Specimen: peripheral blood. The receptors stem from a woman between 18 and 29 years old who had recovered from COVID-19.

The sample holds a few counts of this clone. CDR3 residues: CASSIGTPENYGYTF. The CDR3 nucleotides read TGTGCCAGTAGTATAGGGACACCGGAAAACTATGGCTACACCTTC. V gene TRBV19 combines with J gene TRBJ1-2; tentative D call: TRBD1 (5 bases). Germline values: CDR1 LNHDA, CDR2 SQIVND (reference sequence). The CDR3 loop spans 15 amino acids. Trimming took off 1 base at V and 2 bases at J, with 11 bases between the two ends.

The rearrangement uses TRBV15 and TRBJ1-1; the D is unclear. V was cut by 0 bases and J by 1 base, with 12 bases left in between. The CDR3 has 16 residues. The germline V gene has CDR1 LNHNV and CDR2 YYDKDF (reference sequence). CDR3 bases: TGTGCCACCAGCAGAGACCCCATGGTCGGGAACACTGAAGCTTTCTTT. This gives the protein CATSRDPMVGNTEAFF.

Comment on this clone: The sample carries other DNA sequences with the same CDR3. V gene TRBV6-2 or TRBV6-3 combines with J gene TRBJ2-1, with 12 bases matching TRBD2. V lost 2 bases and J lost 4; bases outside the gene matches: 3. Germline values: CDR1 MNHEY, CDR2 SVGEGT. CDR3 length: 16 amino acids. This CDR3 reads CASSYRTSGVYNEQFF. CDR3 sequence (DNA): TGTGCCAGCAGTTACAGGACTAGCGGGGTTTACAATGAGCAGTTCTTC.

The chain has TRBV7-6 and TRBJ2-3; no clear D gene. This CDR3 has 13 amino acids. V was clipped by 0 bases and J by 5 bases, with 6 bases between them. Germline V gene lookup returns CDR1 SGHVS and CDR2 FNYEAQ. CDR3 protein: CASSLAVLDTQYF. CDR3 DNA sequence: TGTGCCAGCAGCTTAGCCGTCCTAGATACGCAGTATTTT. The full variable domain, completed using reference TRBV7-6 and TRBJ2-3, is GAGVSQSPRYKVTKRGQDVALRCDPISGHVSLYWYRQALGQGPEFLTYFNYEAQQDKSGLPNDRFSAERPEGSISTLTIQRTEQRDSAMYRCASSLAVLDTQYFGPGTRLTVL.

This chain connects TRBV28 to TRBJ2-6; 7 bases align to TRBD2. In germline, CDR1 is MDHEN, CDR2 SYDVKM. The V gene end was trimmed by 6 bases and the J gene end by 0 bases; junction bases not matched to a gene: 5. The CDR3 sequence is 16 residues long. The CDR3 spells CASREGGSSGANVLTF. CDR3 coding DNA: TGTGCCAGCAGAGAGGGAGGGAGCTCTGGGGCCAACGTCCTGACTTTC.

The CDR3 reads CASNEGLAGGQSGELFF. The CDR3 bases are TGTGCCAGTAACGAAGGACTAGCGGGAGGGCAATCCGGGGAGCTGTTTTTT. The chain uses TRBV19 and TRBJ2-2; 15 positions match TRBD2. This CDR3 is 17 amino acids long. The germline V gene has CDR1 LNHDA and CDR2 SQIVND (reference sequence). Trimming cost V 7 bases and J 6 bases; bases outside gene matches: 9.

This sequence joins TRBV19 and TRBJ2-1, with a possible D match to TRBD2 (6 bases). V lost 4 bases to trimming and J lost 5 bases, with 15 bases between them. This CDR3 is built from 15 residues. Germline values: CDR1 LNHDA, CDR2 SQIVND (reference sequence). CDR3 nucleotide sequence: TGTGCCAGTAGTACCCAGACTAGGATCCACAATGAGCAGTTCTTC. It yields the protein CASSTQTRIHNEQFF.

This chain links TRBV6-5 with TRBJ1-4, with a possible D match to TRBD1 (5 bases). This CDR3 is built from 12 residues. V was trimmed by 6 bases and J by 4 bases, leaving 6 bases between them. Per the germline V gene, CDR1 is MNHEY and CDR2 is SVGAGI. CDR3 amino acids: CASRDSNEKLFF. The CDR3 nucleotides are TGTGCCAGCAGAGACAGTAATGAAAAACTGTTTTTT.

The chain is built from TRBV15 and TRBJ1-1; a weak D match, TRBD1 (6 bases). CDR1 is LNHNV, CDR2 YYDKDF, per germline (reference sequence). The CDR3 runs 14 residues. Between the trimmed V and J ends, which lost 2 bases and 4 bases, there was a span of 11 bases. The CDR3 DNA is TGTGCCACCAGCAGAAGACAGGTGGGCACTGAAGCTTTCTTT. Amino acid sequence: CATSRRQVGTEAFF.

The chain employs TRBV7-2 and TRBJ2-5, with TRBD2 matching 8 bases. J was trimmed by 9 bases and V by 5 bases; bases with no gene match: 11. Germline V CDR1 and CDR2: SGHTA, FQGNSA. This CDR3 is built from 14 residues. The CDR3: CASSLGGGQGAQYF. As DNA, the CDR3 is TGTGCCAGCAGCCTCGGGGGGGGCCAAGGGGCCCAGTACTTC.

V usage is TRBV6-8 and J usage is TRBJ2-5; D ambiguous. The germline V gene encodes CDR1 MNHGY and CDR2 SAAAGT. The V end was cut by 2 bases, the J end by 5 bases, with 12 bases between. There are 14 residues in the CDR3. The CDR3 DNA is TGTGCCAGCAGTTACGCGAGTGGCAGGGAGACCCAGTACTTC. It encodes CASSYASGRETQYF.

The chain links TRBV11-2 to TRBJ2-5; D is perhaps TRBD1 (6 bases). Germline lookup yields CDR1 SGHAT and CDR2 FQNNGV. The CDR3 covers 15 residues. Trimming removed 3 bases from V and 4 bases from J, with 15 bases in between. This CDR3 is CASSFFWQGIETQYF. CDR3 bases: TGTGCCAGCAGCTTTTTCTGGCAGGGGATAGAGACCCAGTACTTC.

The chain has TRBV4-3 and TRBJ2-1; possibly TRBD2 for D (6 bases). Germline values: CDR1 LGHNA, CDR2 YSLEER. The CDR3 spans 16 residues. V was clipped by 0 bases and J by 4 bases, with 13 bases between them. Here the CDR3 DNA reads TGCGCCAGCAGCCAAGATTCACTAGCAGGATACAATGAGCAGTTCTTC. Amino acids: CASSQDSLAGYNEQFF.

J is TRBJ1-1 and V is TRBV7-9, with 9 nucleotides matching TRBD1. The CDR3 loop spans 14 amino acids. The V and J ends lost 4 bases and 7 bases, in that order; junction bases with no gene match: 7. Per germline, CDR1 SEHNR and CDR2 FQNEAQ (reference sequence). The CDR3 sequence is CASSSTDRGSEAFF. CDR3 nucleotide sequence: TGTGCCAGCAGCTCCACGGACAGGGGAAGTGAAGCTTTCTTT.

The chain employs TRBV11-3 and TRBJ2-3, with 7 positions matching TRBD1. The trim removed 5 bases at V and 1 base at J, leaving 6 bases unmatched. CDR1 is SGHNT, CDR2 YENEEA, per germline. The CDR3 is 15 residues long. The CDR3 protein is CASSPPTGGTDTQYF. The CDR3 nucleotides read TGTGCCAGCAGCCCTCCTACAGGGGGCACAGATACGCAGTATTTT.

This chain joins TRBV3-1 (or the pseudogene TRBV3-2) and TRBJ2-2, with D possibly being TRBD2 (7 bases). Trimming shortened V by 0 bases and J by 6 bases, and 17 bases separated the two germline ends. The CDR3 runs to 17 residues. CDR1 and CDR2 from the germline V gene are LGHDT and YNNKEL (reference sequence). In nucleotides, the CDR3 is TGTGCCAGCAGCCAAGATAGCCAGGGGAGGGTCGCCGGGGAGCTGTTTTTT. The encoded protein is CASSQDSQGRVAGELFF.

The chain recombines TRBV10-3 with TRBJ2-1, with a possible D match to TRBD2 (5 bases). Trimming took 0 bases from V and 9 from J, leaving 6 bases between them. This CDR3 has 12 amino acids. Germline V gene data show CDR1 as ENHRY and CDR2 as SYGVKD. The DNA of the CDR3 is TGTGCCATCAGTGAGTCTAGCGCTGAGCAGTTCTTC. Residues: CAISESSAEQFF.

The gene calls are TRBV20-1 and TRBJ2-4; D uncertain. The germline CDR1 and CDR2 sequences are DFQATT and SNEGSKA (reference sequence). Trimming shortened V by 2 bases and J by 8 bases, and 7 bases separated the two germline ends. The CDR3 runs to 11 residues. CDR3 sequence reads: CSARNPDIQYF. CDR3 DNA: TGCAGTGCTAGAAACCCGGACATTCAGTACTTC.

In DNA, the CDR3 is TGCGCCAGCAGCCAAGAGGGGCAGGGCCCAAAGAGGGGCTACACCTTC. Translating gives CASSQEGQGPKRGYTF. The chain joins TRBV4-1 to TRBJ1-2; D is possibly TRBD1 (5 bases). Germline V gene data show CDR1 as MGHRA and CDR2 as YSYEKL. Between the trimmed V and J ends, which lost 0 bases and 8 bases, there was a span of 19 bases. This CDR3 has 16 amino acids.

The genes are TRBV5-1 and TRBJ1-6, with 7 bases aligning to TRBD1. CDR1 and CDR2 (germline): SGHRS, YFSETQ. The CDR3 sequence is 17 residues long. J gave up 5 bases and V 3 bases, and 11 bases lay outside the gene matches. The CDR3 nucleotides are TGCGCCAGCAGCTCCACAGGGGCCCTCCGAAATAATTCACCCCTCCACTTT. This codes for CASSSTGALRNNSPLHF.